This T cell receptor (beta chain) was found in a study of CD8 T cells in ankylosing spondylitis. Study-wide results and limits: One TCR beta motif, made up of about 8 highly homologous variants, appeared characteristic of ankylosing spondylitis blood.

This CDR3 region has 15 residues. V was trimmed by 3 bases and J by 3 bases, leaving 12 bases between them. By quantitative 5'-RACE with molecular barcodes, the TCR beta libraries were made. TCRdb passed the 5' RACE reads through MiXCR, listing each CDR3 protein once. This table holds fewer than 450,000 distinct CDR3 sequences, 17% found once. This clonotype came up a few times. The target antigen is unknown. This receptor was identified in a male donor with ankylosing spondylitis. V is TRBV12-3 or TRBV12-4 and J is TRBJ1-5; TRBD1 might be the D (5 bases). What was sequenced was blood, either unsorted or a sorted T cell fraction (not recorded which). CDR3: CASSFAQGNNQPQHF. CDR3 nucleotide sequence: TGTGCCAGCAGTTTCGCGCAGGGTAACAATCAGCCCCAGCATTTT.